This T cell receptor beta chain was observed in a study of T cell repertoires and HLA-DP antigens. The wider study: CD4+ T cells were cocultured with HeLa cells expressing HLA-DP. Donor ages ranged from 18-to-29 to 60-to-69; two men, one woman. Sorted CD137+CD4+ samples averaged approximately 230 ng DNA; pre-culture CD4+ samples, 1,200 ng.

Turning to this clone: Its antigen is undetermined.

The CDR3 runs 13 residues. Trimming removed 5 bases from V and 5 bases from J; junction bases left unmatched: 4. Germline CDR1 and CDR2: LGHNA and YSLEER. Amplification used primers for 54 TRBV and 13 TRBJ segments. TCRdb's table, derived via immunoSEQ multiplex PCR, lists solely in-frame clones and lacks some. Of about 89,000 clones listed, about 89% are singletons. The chain combines TRBV4-3 with TRBJ1-1, with 8 bases fitting TRBD1. The source of this sequence is a man aged 45-60 years in good health and CMV-seronegative. Material for sequencing was CD4+ T cells from PBMCs. The CDR3 DNA reads TGCGCCAGCAGCGACAGGGGCAGGACTGAAGCTTTCTTT. Encoded protein: CASSDRGRTEAFF.